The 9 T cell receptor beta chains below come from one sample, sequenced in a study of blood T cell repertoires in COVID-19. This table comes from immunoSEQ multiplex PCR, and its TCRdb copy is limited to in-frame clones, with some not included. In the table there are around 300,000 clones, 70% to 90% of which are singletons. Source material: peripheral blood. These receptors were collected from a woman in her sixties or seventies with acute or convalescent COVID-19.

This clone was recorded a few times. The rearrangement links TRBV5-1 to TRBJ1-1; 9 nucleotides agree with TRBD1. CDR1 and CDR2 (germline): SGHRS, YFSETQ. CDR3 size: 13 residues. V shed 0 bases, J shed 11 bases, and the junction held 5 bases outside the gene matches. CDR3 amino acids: CASSLARDRDAFF. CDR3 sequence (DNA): TGCGCCAGCAGCTTGGCCCGGGACAGGGACGCTTTCTTT.

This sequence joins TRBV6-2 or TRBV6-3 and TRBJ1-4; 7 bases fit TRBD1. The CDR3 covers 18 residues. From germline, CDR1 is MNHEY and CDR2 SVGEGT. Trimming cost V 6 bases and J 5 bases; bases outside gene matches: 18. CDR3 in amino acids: CASSFRGRSPRGNEKLFF. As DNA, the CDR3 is TGTGCCAGCAGCTTTCGCGGACGCTCCCCCAGGGGGAATGAAAAACTGTTTTTT.

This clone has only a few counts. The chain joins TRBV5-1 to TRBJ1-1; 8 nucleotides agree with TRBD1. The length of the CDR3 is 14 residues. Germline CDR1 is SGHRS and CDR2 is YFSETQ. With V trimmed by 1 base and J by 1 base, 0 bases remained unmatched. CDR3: CASSLQGANTEAFF. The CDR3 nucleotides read TGCGCCAGCAGCTTGCAGGGGGCGAACACTGAAGCTTTCTTT.

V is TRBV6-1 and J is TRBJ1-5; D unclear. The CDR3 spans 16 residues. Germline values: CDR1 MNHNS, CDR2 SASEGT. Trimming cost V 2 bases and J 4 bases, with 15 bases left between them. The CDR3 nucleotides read TGTGCCAGCAGTGAACCGTCCGGGCGCGGGAATCAGCCCCAGCATTTT. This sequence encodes CASSEPSGRGNQPQHF.

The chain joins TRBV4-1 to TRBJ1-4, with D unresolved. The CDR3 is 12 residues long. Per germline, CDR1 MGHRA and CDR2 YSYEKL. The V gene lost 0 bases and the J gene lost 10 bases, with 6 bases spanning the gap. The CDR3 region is CASSQEPGKLFF. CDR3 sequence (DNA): TGCGCCAGCAGCCAAGAACCGGGAAAACTGTTTTTT.

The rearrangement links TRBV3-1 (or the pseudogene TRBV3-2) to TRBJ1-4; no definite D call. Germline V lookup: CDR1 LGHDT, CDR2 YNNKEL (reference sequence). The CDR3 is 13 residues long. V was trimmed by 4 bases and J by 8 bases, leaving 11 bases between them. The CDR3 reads CASSLAEGEKLFF. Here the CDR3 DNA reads TGTGCCAGCAGCCTTGCCGAGGGAGAAAAACTGTTTTTT.

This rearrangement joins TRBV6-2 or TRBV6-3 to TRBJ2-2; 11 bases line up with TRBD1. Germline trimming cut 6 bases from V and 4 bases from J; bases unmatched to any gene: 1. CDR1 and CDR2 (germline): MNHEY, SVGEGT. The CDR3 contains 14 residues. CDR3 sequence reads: CASSGQGATGELFF. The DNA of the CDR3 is TGTGCCAGCAGCGGACAGGGGGCCACCGGGGAGCTGTTTTTT.

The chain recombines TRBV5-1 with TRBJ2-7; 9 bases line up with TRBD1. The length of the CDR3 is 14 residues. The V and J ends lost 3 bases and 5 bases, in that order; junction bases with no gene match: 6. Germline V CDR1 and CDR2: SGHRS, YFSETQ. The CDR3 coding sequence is TGCGCCAGCAGCTCCGGACAGGGGCACGACGAGCAGTACTTC. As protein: CASSSGQGHDEQYF.

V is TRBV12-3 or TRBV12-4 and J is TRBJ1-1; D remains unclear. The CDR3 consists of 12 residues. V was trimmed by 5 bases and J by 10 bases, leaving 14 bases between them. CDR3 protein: CASSPPGRGAFF. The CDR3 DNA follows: TGTGCCAGCAGTCCCCCAGGACGGGGAGCTTTCTTT.